This TCR beta chain is from a study of identifying expanded T cells in peripheral blood. Only in-frame clones appear in the TCRdb table, and some are missing; sequencing was by immunoSEQ multiplex PCR. The sample records more than 80,000 clones, around 89% being singletons. Study-wide results and caveats: Differentially abundant clones: roughly 1.2 between replicates, 16.4 at roughly 2 weeks, 18 to 20 at four. Variance in clone template counts between roughly 2-week samples significantly increased with total template count across all healthy donors.

Germline CDR1 and CDR2: SGHTA and FQGTGA. There are 13 residues in the CDR3. V shed 6 bases and J 8 bases; nucleotides not matched to a gene: 8. Of note for this clone: What it binds is not known.

The chain links TRBV7-3 to TRBJ1-2; 8 bases align to TRBD1. Sample: blood. This receptor was taken from a person aged 18 to 75 in good health. The CDR3 is CASSQTGEGGYTF. The CDR3 DNA is TGTGCCAGCAGTCAGACAGGGGAAGGAGGCTACACCTTC.